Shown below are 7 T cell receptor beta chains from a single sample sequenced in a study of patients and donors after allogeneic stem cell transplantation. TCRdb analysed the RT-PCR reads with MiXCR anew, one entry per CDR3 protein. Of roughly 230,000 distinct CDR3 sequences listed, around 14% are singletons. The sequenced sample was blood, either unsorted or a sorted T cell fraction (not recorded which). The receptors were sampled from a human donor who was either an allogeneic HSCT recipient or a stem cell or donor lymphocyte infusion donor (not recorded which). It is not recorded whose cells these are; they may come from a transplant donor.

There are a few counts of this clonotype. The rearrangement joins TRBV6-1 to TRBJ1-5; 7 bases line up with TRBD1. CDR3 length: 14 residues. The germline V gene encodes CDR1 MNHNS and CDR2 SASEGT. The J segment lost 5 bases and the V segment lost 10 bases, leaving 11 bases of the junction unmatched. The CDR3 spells CATARDSIYQPQHF. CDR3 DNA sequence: TGTGCCACCGCCCGGGACAGCATTTATCAGCCCCAGCATTTT.

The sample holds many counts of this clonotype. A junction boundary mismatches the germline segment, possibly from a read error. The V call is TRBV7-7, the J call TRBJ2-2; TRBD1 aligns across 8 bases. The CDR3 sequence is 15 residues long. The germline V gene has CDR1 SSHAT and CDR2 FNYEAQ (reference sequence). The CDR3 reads CASSSGQGNTGELFF. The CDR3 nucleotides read TGTGCTAGCAGCTCCGGACAGGGGAACACCGGGGAGCTGTTTTTT.

The CDR3 nucleotides are TGTGCCAGCAGCTTGGCCTTGGCGCCAGGGGAAGATACGCAGTATTTT. Amino acid sequence: CASSLALAPGEDTQYF. The chain employs TRBV5-4 and TRBJ2-3; tentative D call: TRBD1 (6 bases). Germline V CDR1 and CDR2: SGHNT, YYREEE (reference sequence). The CDR3 contains 16 residues. V lost 0 bases, J lost 5 bases, and 16 bases lay in between.

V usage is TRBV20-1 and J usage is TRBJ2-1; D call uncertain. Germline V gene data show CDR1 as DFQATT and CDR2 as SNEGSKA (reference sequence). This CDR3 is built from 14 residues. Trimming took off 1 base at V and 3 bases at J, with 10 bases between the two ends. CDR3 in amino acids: CSARVPENYNEQFF. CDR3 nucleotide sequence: TGCAGTGCTAGAGTCCCCGAGAACTACAATGAGCAGTTCTTC.

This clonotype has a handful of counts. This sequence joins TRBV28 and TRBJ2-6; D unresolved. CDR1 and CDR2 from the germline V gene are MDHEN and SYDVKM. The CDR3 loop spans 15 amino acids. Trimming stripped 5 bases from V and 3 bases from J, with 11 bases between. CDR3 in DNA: TGTGCCAGCAGTCCCTCCGGTTTTGGGGCCAACGTCCTGACTTTC. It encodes CASSPSGFGANVLTF.

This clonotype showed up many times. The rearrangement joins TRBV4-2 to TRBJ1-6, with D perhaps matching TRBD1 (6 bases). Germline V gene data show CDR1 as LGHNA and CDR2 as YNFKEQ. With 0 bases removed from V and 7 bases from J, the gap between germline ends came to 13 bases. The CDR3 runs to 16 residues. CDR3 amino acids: CASSQDLPGANSPLHF. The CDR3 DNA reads TGTGCCAGCAGCCAAGACCTACCGGGGGCAAATTCACCCCTCCACTTT.

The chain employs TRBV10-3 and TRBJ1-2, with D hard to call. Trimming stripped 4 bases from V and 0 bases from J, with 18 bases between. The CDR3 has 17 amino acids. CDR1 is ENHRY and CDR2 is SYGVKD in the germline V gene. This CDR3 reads CAISAQLLRSTNYGYTF. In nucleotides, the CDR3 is TGTGCCATCAGTGCCCAGTTACTTCGTTCGACTAACTATGGCTACACCTTC.